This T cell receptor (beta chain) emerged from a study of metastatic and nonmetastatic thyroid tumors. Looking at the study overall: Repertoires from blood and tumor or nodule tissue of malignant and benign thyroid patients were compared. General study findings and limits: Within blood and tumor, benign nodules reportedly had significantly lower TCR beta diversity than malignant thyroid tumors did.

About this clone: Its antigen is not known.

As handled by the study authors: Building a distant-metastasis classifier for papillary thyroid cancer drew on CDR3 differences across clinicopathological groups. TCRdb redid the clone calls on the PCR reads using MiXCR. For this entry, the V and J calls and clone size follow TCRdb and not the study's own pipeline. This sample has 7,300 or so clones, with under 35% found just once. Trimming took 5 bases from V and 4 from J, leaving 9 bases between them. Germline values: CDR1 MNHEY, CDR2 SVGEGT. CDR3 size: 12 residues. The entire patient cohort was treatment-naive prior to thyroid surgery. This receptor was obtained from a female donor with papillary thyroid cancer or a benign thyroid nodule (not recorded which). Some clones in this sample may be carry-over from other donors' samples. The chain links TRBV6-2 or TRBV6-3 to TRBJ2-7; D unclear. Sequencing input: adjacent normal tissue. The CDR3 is CASSHNRYEQYF. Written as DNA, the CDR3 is TGTGCCAGCAGTCACAACCGGTACGAGCAGTACTTC.